Presented here are 20 T cell receptor beta chains from one specimen sequenced in a study of blood T cell repertoires in COVID-19. The method was immunoSEQ multiplex PCR; TCRdb's version includes in-frame clones alone and lacks a portion of them. The sample has 90,000 or so clones, 90% seen once. The sequenced material came from peripheral blood. The receptor source for this set is a man aged 18 to 29 with COVID-19, enrolled during active disease.

This chain links TRBV9 with TRBJ2-3; D not certain. CDR1 is SGDLS and CDR2 is YYNGEE in the germline V gene. The V and J ends lost 0 bases and 2 bases respectively, with 10 bases between them. This CDR3 is 15 amino acids long. The CDR3 loop is CASSVATGATDTQYF. CDR3 sequence (DNA): TGTGCCAGCAGCGTAGCTACGGGTGCCACAGATACGCAGTATTTT.

The V and J genes are TRBV27 and TRBJ2-6; no clear D gene. The germline V gene has CDR1 MNHEY and CDR2 SMNVEV (reference sequence). Trimming stripped 3 bases from V and 0 bases from J, with 12 bases between. The CDR3 is 17 amino acids. The CDR3 is CASSFRSQSSGANVLTF. The CDR3 DNA reads as TGTGCCAGCAGTTTTAGATCCCAAAGCTCTGGGGCCAACGTCCTGACTTTC.

The chain has TRBV29-1 and TRBJ1-1; a possible D gene is TRBD1 (6 bases). CDR1 is SQVTM and CDR2 is ANQGSEA in the germline V gene. The CDR3 sequence is 12 residues long. V was shortened by 4 bases and J by 3 bases, with 9 bases between the two germline ends. The CDR3: CSVVRGDTEAFF. In nucleotides, the CDR3 is TGCAGCGTTGTCAGGGGCGACACTGAAGCTTTCTTT. The full variable domain, rest sourced from reference TRBV29-1 and TRBJ1-1, is SAVISQKPSRDICQRGTSLTIQCQVDSQVTMMFWYRQQPGQSLTLIATANQGSEATYESGFVIDKFPISRPNLTFSTLTVSNMSPEDSSIYLCSVVRGDTEAFFGQGTRLTVV.

The chain couples TRBV10-3 to TRBJ2-2; 7 nucleotides match TRBD2. V lost 6 bases and J lost 4; bases outside the gene matches: 14. The CDR3 is 17 amino acids. CDR1 and CDR2 from the germline V gene are ENHRY and SYGVKD. CDR3 in DNA: TGTGCCATCAGCTCGGGACTCCCAACGGGGGGCACCGGGGAGCTGTTTTTT. Amino acid sequence: CAISSGLPTGGTGELFF.

The rearrangement links TRBV10-3 to TRBJ2-3; TRBD2 is a possible D gene (5 bases). CDR1 ENHRY and CDR2 SYGVKD come from the germline V gene. CDR3 size: 12 residues. Trimming left V 4 bases short and J 6 bases short, with 8 bases between. This chain's CDR3 is CAISADSDTQYF. DNA for the CDR3: TGTGCCATCAGTGCGGACTCCGATACGCAGTATTTT.

This clone has a single count. This chain's CDR3 is CASSLRLAGSEQYF. The CDR3, as DNA: TGTGCCAGCAGCTTGAGATTAGCGGGTTCTGAGCAGTACTTC. V and J are TRBV7-9 and TRBJ2-7; 7 bases map to TRBD2. The CDR3 has 14 residues. Trimming cost V 3 bases and J 7 bases; bases outside gene matches: 9. Germline V gene data show CDR1 as SEHNR and CDR2 as FQNEAQ (reference sequence).

The chain links TRBV7-3 to TRBJ2-2; D is ambiguous. Between the trimmed V and J ends, which lost 4 bases and 3 bases, there was a span of 9 bases. This CDR3 is 14 amino acids long. From germline, CDR1 is SGHTA and CDR2 FQGTGA. This CDR3 reads CASSSYLDTGELFF. In DNA form, the CDR3 reads TGTGCCAGCAGCTCGTACTTGGACACCGGGGAGCTGTTTTTT.

The chain combines TRBV6-5 with TRBJ2-7; D ambiguous. Germline V gives CDR1 MNHEY, CDR2 SVGAGI. Between the trimmed V and J ends, which lost 4 bases and 0 bases, there was a span of 7 bases. The CDR3 runs to 13 residues. The DNA for the CDR3 is TGTGCCAGCAGTTCCCCGAGCTCCTACGAGCAGTACTTC. It yields the protein CASSSPSSYEQYF.

The chain links TRBV13 to TRBJ2-7; 15 nucleotides line up with TRBD2. With V trimmed by 4 bases and J by 1 base, 2 bases remained unmatched. From germline, CDR1 is PRHDT and CDR2 FYEKMQ (reference sequence). The CDR3 is 16 residues long. CDR3 nucleotides: TGTGCCAGCAGCTCCGGACTAGCGGGAGGGTCCTACGAGCAGTACTTC. Residues: CASSSGLAGGSYEQYF. Supplemented by reference TRBV13 and TRBJ2-7, the full variable domain reads AAGVIQSPRHLIKEKRETATLKCYPIPRHDTVYWYQQGPGQDPQFLISFYEKMQSDKGSIPDRFSAQQFSDYHSELNMSSLELGDSALYFCASSSGLAGGSYEQYFGPGTRLTVT.

This clone was seen once. V is TRBV24-1 and J is TRBJ1-1; weak D call: TRBD1 (6 bases). Trimming cost V 0 bases and J 3 bases, with 13 bases left between them. The CDR3 runs 16 residues. Germline V gives CDR1 KGHDR, CDR2 SFDVKD. CDR3 bases: TGTGCCACCAGTGATTTGGGGGTAGAGGGGGACACTGAAGCTTTCTTT. Translated, it gives CATSDLGVEGDTEAFF.

The CDR3 bases are TGTGCCAGCAGCTGGAGGACAGGGGGTTTTGGGAACACCGGGGAGCTGTTTTTT. It yields the protein CASSWRTGGFGNTGELFF. The chain employs TRBV11-2 and TRBJ2-2; 10 bases are a match to TRBD1. The V gene end was trimmed by 4 bases and the J gene end by 1 base; junction bases not matched to a gene: 9. The CDR3 extends over 18 amino acids. Germline V lookup: CDR1 SGHAT, CDR2 FQNNGV.

The chain uses TRBV28 and TRBJ1-2; 8 bases fit TRBD1. Trimming removed 5 bases from V and 5 bases from J; junction bases left unmatched: 10. In germline, CDR1 is MDHEN, CDR2 SYDVKM. The CDR3 runs 15 residues. The CDR3 nucleotides read TGTGCCAGCAGTCCCGGGGGGACAGGACCATATGGCTACACCTTC. Amino acids: CASSPGGTGPYGYTF.

The V call is TRBV27, the J call TRBJ2-6, with a possible D match to TRBD1 (5 bases). The CDR3 is 15 amino acids. CDR1 is MNHEY, CDR2 SMNVEV, per germline (reference sequence). Trimming took 5 bases from V and 0 from J, leaving 8 bases between them. As DNA, the CDR3 is TGTGCCAGCAGTGACGACAGCTCTGGGGCCAACGTCCTGACTTTC. As protein: CASSDDSSGANVLTF.

The rearrangement joins TRBV19 to TRBJ2-1, with 9 nucleotides matching TRBD2. Losses at the gene ends were 3 bases for V and 4 bases for J; bases not matched to a gene: 10. Germline V gene lookup returns CDR1 LNHDA and CDR2 SQIVND (reference sequence). The CDR3 sequence is 17 residues long. The DNA for the CDR3 is TGTGCCAGTAGTATGCTAGCGGGAATCCCCTTTTACAATGAGCAGTTCTTC. Residues: CASSMLAGIPFYNEQFF. The full variable domain, its missing parts supplied by reference TRBV19 and TRBJ2-1, is DGGITQSPKYLFRKEGQNVTLSCEQNLNHDAMYWYRQDPGQGLRLIYYSQIVNDFQKGDIAEGYSVSREKKESFPLTVTSAQKNPTAFYLCASSMLAGIPFYNEQFFGPGTRLTVL.

The chain uses TRBV24-1 and TRBJ1-5, with 9 bases that match TRBD1. V gave up 4 bases and J gave up 5 bases; unmatched junction bases: 2. Germline V gene sequence: CDR1 KGHDR, CDR2 SFDVKD. The CDR3 is 14 residues long. The DNA for the CDR3 is TGTGCCACCAGTGAGGGACAGGGCTATCAGCCCCAGCATTTT. Translated, it gives CATSEGQGYQPQHF.

This chain connects TRBV5-4 to TRBJ1-2; 7 nucleotides line up with TRBD1. Germline V gives CDR1 SGHNT, CDR2 YYREEE (reference sequence). The CDR3 is made up of 13 amino acids. V was clipped by 4 bases and J by 6 bases; unmatched bases: 6. The CDR3 region is CASSTGDGDGYTF. Written as DNA, the CDR3 is TGTGCCAGCAGCACAGGGGATGGGGATGGCTACACCTTC.

V usage is TRBV7-2 and J usage is TRBJ1-4; TRBD1 agrees at 8 bases. Germline loops: CDR1 SGHTA, CDR2 FQGNSA. The CDR3 runs to 15 residues. Trimming cost V 1 base and J 8 bases; bases outside gene matches: 6. The CDR3: CASSLDDRGWEKLFF. The CDR3 bases are TGTGCCAGCAGCTTAGACGACAGGGGATGGGAAAAACTGTTTTTT.

The CDR3 coding sequence is TGTGCCAGCAGCTTATCCGGGAAGGCTACGGATACGCAGTATTTT. Translation: CASSLSGKATDTQYF. The chain recombines TRBV7-6 with TRBJ2-3; tentatively, D is TRBD2 (5 bases). This CDR3 has 15 amino acids. V was trimmed by 2 bases and J by 6 bases, leaving 15 bases between them. Germline assignment: CDR1 SGHVS and CDR2 FNYEAQ.

The chain uses TRBV4-3 and TRBJ2-7; D call uncertain. V was clipped by 0 bases and J by 1 base, with 10 bases between them. This CDR3 is 15 amino acids long. CDR1 is LGHNA, CDR2 YSLEER, per germline. The CDR3 loop reads CASSQDYQLSYEQYF. For the CDR3, the DNA is TGCGCCAGCAGCCAAGATTACCAACTTTCCTACGAGCAGTACTTC.

The rearrangement joins TRBV6-5 to TRBJ2-2, with 7 bases that match TRBD2. CDR1 and CDR2 (germline): MNHEY, SVGAGI. This CDR3 region has 14 residues. The V segment lost 6 bases and the J segment 0 bases; nucleotides outside the gene matches: 1. The CDR3 loop reads CASRLATNTGELFF. In DNA, the CDR3 is TGTGCCAGCAGACTAGCGACGAACACCGGGGAGCTGTTTTTT.